A selection of T cell receptor beta chains follows, all from one sample in a study of blood T cells in healthy people across ages. TCRdb itself ran the 5' RACE reads through MiXCR, one entry per CDR3 protein. The sample lists about 630,000 distinct CDR3 sequences; over 20% were seen once. The sample consisted of blood. The receptors were sampled from a man between 65 and 85 years old in good health. Both conserved end residues are part of each CDR3. A D gene is named only where the DNA matches it firmly. Not all rows give a size; the values are once, few, many and, for expanded clones, a class.

many | TRBJ2-7 | . | TRBV7-9 | TGTGCCAGCAGCTTAGGGGGGGGGGCTTACGAGCAGTACTTC | CASSLGGGAYEQYF
. | TRBJ2-1 | TRBD2 | TRBV9 | TGTGCCAGCAGCGTAGCTTACAGCGGGAGCGAGCAGTTCTTC | CASSVAYSGSEQFF
few | TRBJ2-7 | TRBD2 | TRBV11-2 | TGTGCCAGCAGCCCGCGACTAGCGGCCAACTCCTACGAGCAGTACTTC | CASSPRLAANSYEQYF
few | TRBJ1-3 | . | TRBV21-1 | TGTGCCAGCAGCAAGACTCCCGGGACAGAGCCTGGAAACACCATATATTTT | CASSKTPGTEPGNTIYF
. | TRBJ2-2 | . | TRBV2 | TGTGCCAGCAGTGAACCCCAGGGAAGGACCGGGGAGCTGTTTTTT | CASSEPQGRTGELFF
many | TRBJ2-5 | . | TRBV14 | TGTGCCAGCAGCCAAGAAAAAAGGAGGCCCGGCCAAGAGACCCAGTACTTC | CASSQEKRRPGQETQYF
. | TRBJ2-4 | . | TRBV5-1 | TGCGCCAGCACCCGTGAGGGAGGCCCCAAGAACATTCAGTACTTC | CASTREGGPKNIQYF
few | TRBJ1-1 | . | TRBV29-1 | TGCAGCGTTGAGTTTAACAGGGCGAACACTGAAGCTTTCTTT | CSVEFNRANTEAFF
. | TRBJ2-7 | . | TRBV29-1 | TGCAGCGTCGTGTTGAGCCCAGGTAGCTCCTACGAGCAGTACTTC | CSVVLSPGSSYEQYF
. | TRBJ1-1 | TRBD1 | TRBV2 | TGTGCCAGCAGTGTAAGGACAGGGGGCGAAGGAGACACTGAAGCTTTCTTT | CASSVRTGGEGDTEAFF
. | TRBJ1-1 | . | TRBV29-1 | TGCAGCGTCGAGGGGGAAAGTTGGACTGAAGCTTTCTTT | CSVEGESWTEAFF
few | TRBJ1-5 | . | TRBV6-6 | TGTGCCAGCAGTTACGGGGGGCCCCAGCATTTT | CASSYGGPQHF
. | TRBJ2-1 | TRBD2 | TRBV3-1 | TGTGCCAGCAGCCAGGGACTAGCGGGAGTGATGTTCTTC | CASSQGLAGVMFF
few | TRBJ1-2 | . | TRBV5-1 | TGCGCCAGCAGCTCCGTTCAGGATGGCCACACCTTC | CASSSVQDGHTF
. | TRBJ2-3 | TRBD1 | TRBV5-1 | TGCGCCAGCGGAGGAACAGGGGGCACAGATACGCAGTATTTT | CASGGTGGTDTQYF
. | TRBJ1-2 | TRBD1 | TRBV7-9 | TGTGCCAGCAGCCCAGATTCGACAGGGAATGGCTACACCTTC | CASSPDSTGNGYTF
few | TRBJ1-2 | . | TRBV3-1 | TGTGCCAGCAGCCAAGATCTCCGCTATGGCTACACCTTC | CASSQDLRYGYTF
few | TRBJ2-7 | . | TRBV4-1 | TGCGCCAGCAGCCAAGAACAGCCGAATTACGAGCAGTACTTC | CASSQEQPNYEQYF
few | TRBJ1-1 | . | TRBV7-6 | TGTGCCAGCAGCTTAGGGGGGTACGAGGGAACTGAAGCTTTCTTT | CASSLGGYEGTEAFF
. | TRBJ2-1 | TRBD2 | TRBV29-1 | TGCAGCGTGGCTTTAAGGGCTAGCGGCAACAATGAGCAGTTCTTC | CSVALRASGNNEQFF